Shown below are 9 T cell receptor beta chains from a single sample sequenced in a study of vaccination effects on CD4 cells after COVID-19. Here immunoSEQ multiplex PCR was the method, and the copy in TCRdb shows in-frame clones only, minus some. The data show 20,000 to 25,000 clones, with just under 75% seen just once and under 3.5% held by the top ten. Under the ViraFEST assay, PBMC were stimulated with viral peptide pools so that antigen-specific CD4+ T cells expanded. Sequencing was performed afterwards. Cultured cells yielded isolated CD4+ T cells after nine to ten days. Nucleocapsid antibody tests were negative, and the vaccine recipients had no prior SARS-CoV-2 infection. These receptors have no known antigen. The sequences come from CD4+ T cells from PBMCs cultured with SARS-CoV-2 spike peptides, collected before COVID-19 vaccination. These receptors were obtained from a human donor who received a COVID-19 vaccine.

This clone has just a few counts. The chain recombines TRBV18 with TRBJ1-5, with D perhaps TRBD1 (6 bases). CDR3 length equals 13 residues. Germline V gene data show CDR1 as KGHSH and CDR2 as LQKENI. The V end was cut by 6 bases, the J end by 4 bases, with 10 bases between. The DNA of the CDR3 is TGTGCCAGCTCCGGACAGAGGAATCAGCCCCAGCATTTT. Amino acid sequence: CASSGQRNQPQHF.

CDR3: CASSQVPGSNYGYTF. DNA for the CDR3: TGCGCCAGCAGCCAAGTACCTGGGTCGAATTATGGCTACACCTTC. This chain uses TRBV4-1 with TRBJ1-2; no clear D. V gave up 1 base and J gave up 5 bases, with 14 bases separating them. The CDR3 covers 15 residues. Germline CDR1 and CDR2: MGHRA and YSYEKL.

This rearrangement joins TRBV29-1 to TRBJ1-1; a possible D gene is TRBD1 (5 bases). The CDR3 extends over 11 amino acids. Germline CDR1 reads SQVTM; CDR2 reads ANQGSEA. Between the trimmed V and J ends, which lost 7 bases and 4 bases, there was a span of 10 bases. The CDR3 nucleotides read TGCAGCGCCCGAGACAGCACTGAAGCTTTCTTT. It encodes CSARDSTEAFF. Variable domain in full (rest from reference TRBV29-1 and TRBJ1-1): SAVISQKPSRDICQRGTSLTIQCQVDSQVTMMFWYRQQPGQSLTLIATANQGSEATYESGFVIDKFPISRPNLTFSTLTVSNMSPEDSSIYLCSARDSTEAFFGQGTRLTVV.

The CDR3 loop reads CAWSVQGDTEAFF. As DNA, the CDR3 is TGTGCCTGGAGTGTACAGGGGGACACTGAAGCTTTCTTT. The J gene is TRBJ1-1, the V gene TRBV30, with 8 bases identical to TRBD1. The V segment lost 0 bases and the J segment 3 bases; nucleotides outside the gene matches: 0. This CDR3 region has 13 residues. Germline V gene data show CDR1 as GTSNPN and CDR2 as SVGIG (reference sequence). The full variable domain, completed using reference TRBV30 and TRBJ1-1, is SQTIHQWPATLVQPVGSPLSLECTVEGTSNPNLYWYRQAAGRGLQLLFYSVGIGQISSEVPQNLSASRPQDRQFILSSKKLLLSDSGFYLCAWSVQGDTEAFFGQGTRLTVV.

CDR3 DNA sequence: TGTGCCAGTAGTTCTTTATCAAATTCACCCCTCCACTTT. Amino acid sequence: CASSSLSNSPLHF. This chain joins TRBV19 and TRBJ1-6; D uncertain. The CDR3 totals 13 residues. CDR1 and CDR2 (germline): LNHDA, SQIVND (reference sequence). The V end was cut by 5 bases, the J end by 7 bases, with 9 bases between. The variable domain in full, completed from reference TRBV19 and TRBJ1-6, reads DGGITQSPKYLFRKEGQNVTLSCEQNLNHDAMYWYRQDPGQGLRLIYYSQIVNDFQKGDIAEGYSVSREKKESFPLTVTSAQKNPTAFYLCASSSLSNSPLHFGNGTRLTVT.

This chain connects TRBV12-3 or TRBV12-4 to TRBJ2-1; D is uncertain. V lost 6 bases to trimming and J lost 6 bases, with 3 bases between them. This CDR3 spans 10 amino acids. CDR3 coding DNA: TGTGCCAGCAGAGGCAATGAGCAGTTCTTC. Protein: CASRGNEQFF.

This chain links TRBV3-1 (or the pseudogene TRBV3-2) with TRBJ2-3; D may be TRBD2 (6 bases). Trimming left V 3 bases short and J 2 bases short, with 12 bases between. The germline V gene encodes CDR1 LGHDT and CDR2 YNNKEL (reference sequence). This CDR3 has 15 residues. The CDR3 region has the DNA TGTGCCAGCAGCCAGTCTGGGGACTTCACAGATACGCAGTATTTT. It encodes CASSQSGDFTDTQYF.

This clone was seen only a few times. The same CDR3 also results from other DNA sequences found in this sample. This sequence joins TRBV30 and TRBJ1-1; D remains unclear. The CDR3 has 14 amino acids. CDR1 and CDR2 from the germline V gene are GTSNPN and SVGIG (reference sequence). V shed 0 bases and J shed 1 base, with 9 bases lying between them. DNA of the CDR3: TGTGCCTGGAGTGTAAATCGGAGGAACACTGAAGCTTTCTTT. This gives the protein CAWSVNRRNTEAFF.

The V call is TRBV14, the J call TRBJ2-3; 14 bases align to TRBD2. There are 19 residues in the CDR3. Germline V gene lookup returns CDR1 SGHDN and CDR2 FVKESK. Unmatched junction bases numbered 7, after V lost 1 base and J lost 1 base. In DNA form, the CDR3 reads TGTGCCAGCAGCCAAGCCCTGACTAGCGGGGGGGCGGGCACAGATACGCAGTATTTT. Amino acid sequence: CASSQALTSGGAGTDTQYF.